Below, one TCR beta chain is given with its context. Its antigen remains undetermined. Qualities for individual bases were not recorded, and no much larger clone is one base off. The data stem from a study of cytomegalovirus exposure and HLA in healthy donors (TCRdb year 2017). Describing the broader study: An earlier analysis of roughly 500 of the donors reported 276 Gb of sequence data and 117 million unique TCR beta sequences obtained from approximately 180 million T cells. To decide whether each TCR beta V gene segment behaved as functional or pseudogenic, an earlier analysis of some 600 of the donors relied on high-throughput TCR beta sequencing. In addition to the first cohort of 650 to 800 subjects, a separate validation cohort of approximately 110 different subjects was used. Typing coverage differed by locus: A, B, C, DRB1 and DQB1 were typed in about 620-630 donors, DQA1 in 500 to 550, DPA1 in approximately 600, and DPB1 in just under 480. A later genetic analysis used genome-wide SNP genotypes for about three fifths of the roughly 700 donors, treating that subset as a discovery cohort. Four or five DR-DQ haplotypes were handled as single units for association and clustering because linkage in the cohort was strong. Rather than using new phenotypic data, the later analysis identified candidate immune exposures from TCR beta sequences and from how often those sequences occurred across donors. Donor age, sex, ethnicity and CMV serostatus were compiled together with the repertoire data. To study patterns of TCR occurrence, a later analysis re-analyzed previously published TCR beta repertoires from several hundred donors and added high-resolution HLA genotyping. The T cell repertoires of under 750 subjects were profiled by immunosequencing and related to cytomegalovirus serostatus. All discovery cohort repertoires had been generated on a single sequencing platform. To predict cytomegalovirus infection status, the study brought together high-throughput TCR immunosequencing, statistical association of individual TCRs with disease status, and machine learning. The genetic ancestry cluster associated with self-reported Caucasian donors included around 76% of the 300 to 450 genotyped donors. About 300 gigabases of sequencing data and tens of millions of unique TCR sequences were included in an early release covering roughly 700 HLA-typed donors. Among roughly 400 genotyped donors of the cohort, an average of around 220,000 unique TCR beta nucleotide sequences was sequenced per donor, of which approximately 18% were non-productive. The aim of the study was to test whether cataloging public T cell receptors could identify signatures of past pathogen exposure. HLA typing included class I and class II loci at four-digit resolution.

Here is what the overall study found, with its caveats: The classifier was reported to diagnose cytomegalovirus status with high specificity and sensitivity in both the original and validation cohorts. A later analysis found that TCR association rates varied across HLA loci, with DRB1 alleles showing the most associated TCRs and HLA-C alleles the fewest. In vitro tests confirmed that a few of the cytomegalovirus-associated TCR beta chains recognize cytomegalovirus antigens. The presence/absence analyses assumed that sequencing depth was roughly uniform across donors, and that assumption may not be true. In a later analysis, some 18,000 TCR beta sequences were associated with specific HLA alleles at a false discovery rate of 0.05. An association between a missense DCLRE1C variant and V-gene and J-gene trimming of TCR beta chains was found in a later genetic analysis and replicated in an independent cohort. Most TCR sequences were seen in very few donors, while some public TCRs were found in many individuals. The sequencing pipeline was judged likely to have produced a cluster of highly shared sequence variants as a technical artifact. The authors suggested that the approach could potentially be extended to other disease states and immunological phenotypes. Compared with the roughly 700-donor mean, donors in an Asian-associated ancestry cluster had fewer N-insertions in productive TCRs, according to a later genetic analysis. For the cohort, immune exposure information was limited to CMV serostatus. A further reported finding was that TCR beta sequences accurately predicted the HLA-A and HLA-B alleles for most subjects in the first cohort. When HLA alleles, especially DR and DQ, strongly co-occurred, TCR associations were difficult to assign to individual alleles. Several of the top co-occurrence clusters appeared to be linked to parvovirus B19, influenza, CMV and Epstein-Barr virus, according to a later analysis. The 87-base-pair reads could not distinguish some IMGT-functional V segments, including TRBV6-2 and TRBV6-3, so those segments were excluded. The cohort was sequenced for TCR beta chains only, and without alpha or paired-chain data the features that could be detected were limited. In the study, approximately 150 TCR beta chains were listed as associated with cytomegalovirus. Because some donors lacked HLA typing at each locus, the association tests relied only on the typed subset. Because counts were too low, approximately 15 rarely observed V segments, including chromosome 9 orphons, were excluded from the earlier analysis of some 540 of the donors. Correlated functional status among segregating V segments might be attributable to linkage disequilibrium, but an unknown experimental factor could not be ruled out. In an earlier analysis of a few hundred of the donors, most TCR beta V segments were observed in productive rearrangements about 90% or about 30% of the time, broadly matching IMGT annotations. Compared with equally common non-associated chains, HLA-associated TCR beta chains in a later analysis were more clonally expanded and had lower generation probabilities. A later analysis found that most CMV-associated TCR beta chains appeared HLA-restricted, with HLA associations seemingly driven largely by CMV exposure.

The cohort comprised under 700 healthy bone marrow donors. At the time of sampling, every cohort member was nominally healthy, though immune exposures that went unrecorded were likely present. The donor tested CMV seropositive, placing the donor among the 250 to 300 seropositive members of the cohort. Every donor gave a peripheral blood sample, and the peripheral blood mononuclear cells from that sample were used for TCR beta sequencing. Genomic DNA was extracted from the blood cell samples with the Qiagen DNeasy Blood Extraction Kit. Measured from the cysteine to the phenylalanine, the CDR3 is 17 residues long. This entry keeps only the CDR3 DNA: 51 bases, framed from base 1. From a lookup of the germline V gene, CDR1 and CDR2 are KGHSH and LQKENI. V loses 3 bases of germline sequence and J loses 3 bases, and the interval between the two ends is 18 bases. To prepare the library, the immunoSEQ multiplex PCR assay was applied. For the multiplex PCR, a mixture combining 60 forward primers for TCR Vbeta segments and 13 reverse primers for TCR Jbeta segments was used. Amplification of the CDR3 region of rearranged TCR beta genes was performed with a multiplex PCR assay on genomic DNA. On the Illumina HiSeq System, the amplified TCR beta libraries were sequenced as 87-base-pair reads. From the authors' description of their analysis: A later analysis tallied 75 million to 95 million unique TCR beta chains across the roughly 610 repertoires, and some 10 million of those chains were shared by two or more donors. To remove PCR and sequencing errors, raw reads were error-corrected and collapsed into unique sequences using a nearest-neighbor algorithm that merged closely related sequences. Alignment of CDR3 sequences to IMGT reference sequences was used to assign V, D and J gene segments. For a sequence to be retained, a match of at least six nucleotides was required to both a V gene segment and a J gene segment. Rearrangements were called productive when the CDR3 lacked stop codons and stayed in frame with V and J; all others were non-productive. Following IMGT convention, CDR3 was defined as the stretch from the second conserved V-encoded cysteine to the conserved J-encoded phenylalanine. In an earlier analysis of roughly 610 of the donors, sequences lacking an unambiguous match to a single V gene segment were excluded. An earlier analysis of some 610 of the donors called V segments functional above 56.7% productive rearrangements and segregating when the between-donor standard deviation exceeded 5%. A statistical classification framework was developed to diagnose cytomegalovirus status using the catalog of TCR beta chain sequences. V and J gene assignment, in a later analysis, came from comparing TCR nucleotide sequences with IMGT/GENE-DB human TR gene sequences. A later analysis assigned CDR3 sequences and most-parsimonious VDJ recombination scenarios with the TCRdist pipeline. In a later analysis, each TCR beta chain was defined by its CDR3 amino acid sequence together with its V-gene family, and reads lacking a unique V-gene family were excluded. As a way to deal with suspected cross-contamination and a sequencing artifact, a later analysis dropped under 600 nucleotide sequences that were highly shared and had low generation probability. In a later analysis, a clonal expansion index was calculated for each public chain from normalized within-repertoire ranks of inferred template counts. A later analysis computed generation probabilities with a VDJ recombination model fitted to out-of-frame rearrangements, and checked the results against IGoR. In a later analysis, hypergeometric tests were used to score TCR-TCR, TCR-HLA and TCR-CMV co-occurrence, with a repertoire-size bias correction applied to TCR pairs. False discovery rates were estimated in a later analysis by permuting HLA or CMV assignments 20 times. In a later analysis, co-occurring TCRs were grouped with DBSCAN, and TCRdist sequence similarity was added when clustering was performed within HLA-allele-positive subsets. Repertoires with fewer than 30,000 or more than 120,000 public chains were left out of co-occurrence clustering, as were about five repertoires with anomalous nucleotide sharing. Held by TCRdb, this immuneACCESS table contains in-frame sequences only and omits some clones. Under half of the omission traces to an unresolved V gene where checked; the cause of the rest is unknown. V and J calls and clone size come straight from that table; D and trimming were deduced from the DNA. Present in this sample are about 180,000 clones, around 80% of which were seen just once. The ten largest make up 1.1% to 1.5% of the sample.

The receptor comes from a girl between 10 and 17 years old in good health and CMV-seropositive. This chain is built from TRBV18 and TRBJ1-5, with the D gene not confidently named. Sequencing was performed on PBMCs. The CDR3 region reads CASSPPSGGPPNQPQHF. The sequenced DNA is TGTGCCAGCTCACCCCCCTCAGGCGGGCCTCCCAATCAGCCCCAGCATTTT. The CDR3 plus the reference TRBV18 and TRBJ1-5 genes for the other parts give the full variable domain: NAGVMQNPRHLVRRRGQEARLRCSPMKGHSHVYWYRQLPEEGLKFMVYLQKENIIDESGMPKERFSAEFPKEGPSILRIQQVVRGDSAAYFCASSPPSGGPPNQPQHFGDGTRLSIL.